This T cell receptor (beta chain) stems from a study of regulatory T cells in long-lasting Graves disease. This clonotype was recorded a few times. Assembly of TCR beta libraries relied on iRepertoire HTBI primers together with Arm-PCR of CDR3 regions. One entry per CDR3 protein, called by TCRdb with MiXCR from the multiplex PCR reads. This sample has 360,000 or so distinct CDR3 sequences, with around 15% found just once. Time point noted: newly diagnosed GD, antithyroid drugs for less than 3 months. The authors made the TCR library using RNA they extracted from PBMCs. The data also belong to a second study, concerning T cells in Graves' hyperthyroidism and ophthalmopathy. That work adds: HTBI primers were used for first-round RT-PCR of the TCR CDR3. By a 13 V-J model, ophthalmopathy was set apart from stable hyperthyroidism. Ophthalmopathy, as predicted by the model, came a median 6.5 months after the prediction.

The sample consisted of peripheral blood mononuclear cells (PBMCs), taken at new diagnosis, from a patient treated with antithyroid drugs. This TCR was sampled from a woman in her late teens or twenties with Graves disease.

The CDR3 loop is CASSEHRGIDGYTF. CDR3 bases: TGTGCCAGCAGTGAACACAGGGGGATCGATGGCTACACCTTC. The V call is TRBV6-1, the J call TRBJ1-2, with 8 bases lining up with TRBD1. CDR1 is MNHNS and CDR2 is SASEGT in the germline V gene. V was pared by 2 bases and J by 6 bases, with 5 bases of the junction left unmatched. The CDR3 has 14 residues.